This is a list of T cell receptor beta chains from one sample in a study of Tregs in tolerant kidney transplant recipients. These receptors lack a known antigen. The method was immunoSEQ multiplex PCR; TCRdb's version includes in-frame clones alone and lacks a portion of them. This table has tens of thousands of clones, just under 97% appearing once. The sample was Tregs from blood cultured with allogeneic cells. The source is a human donor in good health. Both conserved end residues are trimmed from each CDR3.

v_call	j_call	cdr3_aa
TRBV6-1	TRBJ2-1	ASSEALYLAAHNEQF
TRBV7-8	TRBJ2-3	ASSSLAKSPMPTDTQY
TRBV5-6	TRBJ1-2	ASSSGTGGPAYGYT
TRBV5-6	TRBJ1-2	ASSLWRVTNYGYT
TRBV5-1	TRBJ2-1	ASSDPGLAGIRKQF
TRBV19	TRBJ1-1	ASSPRDRAGNTEAF
TRBV30	TRBJ1-5	AWSAGDDRPQH
TRBV11-2	TRBJ2-5	ASKWAGETQY
TRBV6-1	TRBJ1-1	ASSEAHRWDTEAF
TRBV6-5	TRBJ1-2	ASSSTRMGYT
TRBV7-9	TRBJ2-1	ASSQKGLAGGGSYNEQF
TRBV5-4	TRBJ2-3	ASSYSGAGTDTQY
TRBV10-1	TRBJ2-7	ASSASATYEQY